The next 16 T cell receptor beta chains were all read from a single sample in a study of T cell changes during pregnancy in multiple sclerosis. Libraries were prepared by immunoSEQ multiplex PCR; TCRdb keeps only in-frame clonotypes and omits some of them. This table has 46,000 or so clones, roughly 90% appearing once. Sequenced material: peripheral blood, taken in the second trimester of pregnancy. These receptors were obtained from a female donor in good health, enrolled as a control in a pregnancy study.

The V gene is TRBV7-8, the J gene TRBJ1-1, with a possible D match to TRBD1 (6 bases). The CDR3 is 14 amino acids. Germline assignment: CDR1 SGHVS and CDR2 FQNEAQ. The ends were cut back, 4 bases at V and 8 bases at J, with 17 bases in the middle. DNA of the CDR3: TGTGCCAGCAGCTCCCTGACGGGGGGCCAGGAAGCTTTCTTT. This translates into CASSSLTGGQEAFF.

The chain couples TRBV6-5 to TRBJ2-1, with TRBD2 matching over 9 bases. This CDR3 spans 15 amino acids. Per the germline V gene, CDR1 is MNHEY and CDR2 is SVGAGI. V trimming: 3 bases; J trimming: 8 bases; junction bases outside the gene matches: 8. The CDR3 sequence: CASSYQAGGAHEQFF. The CDR3 DNA reads TGTGCCAGCAGTTATCAGGCGGGGGGGGCCCATGAGCAGTTCTTC.

The V and J genes are TRBV6-5 and TRBJ1-1; a weak D match, TRBD1 (5 bases). Trimming took off 4 bases at V and 4 bases at J, with 16 bases between the two ends. This CDR3 comprises 15 residues. Looked up from germline, CDR1 is MNHEY and CDR2 is SVGAGI. Here the CDR3 reads CASSSRDLRGTEAFF. For the CDR3, the DNA is TGTGCCAGCAGTTCGCGCGACCTAAGGGGCACTGAAGCTTTCTTT.

The chain combines TRBV30 with TRBJ1-2; D is unresolved. The length of the CDR3 is 13 residues. Germline V CDR1 and CDR2: GTSNPN, SVGIG (reference sequence). Deletions cut 2 bases from V and 4 bases from J, with 11 bases between. The CDR3 sequence is CAWSLGSSYGYTF. The CDR3 region has the DNA TGTGCCTGGAGTTTGGGCAGCAGCTATGGCTACACCTTC.

CDR3 nucleotide sequence: TGTGCCTGGGGAGAGGATTACTACGAGCAGTACTTC. This sequence encodes CAWGEDYYEQYF. V gene TRBV30 combines with J gene TRBJ2-7; D ambiguous. This CDR3 contains 12 residues. Trimming took 5 bases from V and 3 from J, leaving 11 bases between them. Germline V lookup: CDR1 GTSNPN, CDR2 SVGIG (reference sequence).

The chain is built from TRBV29-1 and TRBJ2-1; 7 bases match TRBD1. The ends lost 7 bases at V and 3 bases at J; junction bases unmatched: 9. This CDR3 has 14 residues. Germline CDR1 is SQVTM and CDR2 is ANQGSEA. This CDR3 is CSGKNRGDYNEQFF. For the CDR3, the DNA is TGCAGCGGGAAAAACAGGGGCGACTACAATGAGCAGTTCTTC.

The chain recombines TRBV5-4 with TRBJ2-7; 8 nucleotides agree with TRBD1. V shed 0 bases, J shed 5 bases, and the junction held 4 bases outside the gene matches. Per germline, CDR1 SGHNT and CDR2 YYREEE (reference sequence). The CDR3 contains 14 residues. CDR3 in amino acids: CASSLGRGRHEQYF. DNA for the CDR3: TGTGCCAGCAGCTTGGGCAGGGGGCGGCACGAGCAGTACTTC.

This clone was detected only a few times. The rearrangement joins TRBV5-4 to TRBJ1-6; 7 nucleotides line up with TRBD1. V shed 10 bases, J shed 7 bases, and the junction held 8 bases outside the gene matches. Germline V lookup: CDR1 SGHNT, CDR2 YYREEE (reference sequence). The CDR3 is 13 residues long. The CDR3 DNA is TGTGCCGCCCGGCGACAGGGCAATTCACCCCTCCACTTT. Its protein is CAARRQGNSPLHF.

The genes are TRBV10-3 and TRBJ1-6; 8 positions match TRBD1. Looked up from germline, CDR1 is ENHRY and CDR2 is SYGVKD. J was trimmed by 9 bases and V by 0 bases; bases with no gene match: 1. The CDR3 loop spans 14 amino acids. As DNA, the CDR3 is TGTGCCATCAGTGAGTCGGGACAGGCTTCACCCCTCCACTTT. This gives the protein CAISESGQASPLHF.

The chain links TRBV7-2 to TRBJ1-1; D might be TRBD1 (6 bases). The V end was cut by 5 bases, the J end by 5 bases, with 15 bases between. Looked up from germline, CDR1 is SGHTA and CDR2 is FQGNSA. This CDR3 has 14 amino acids. The CDR3 DNA follows: TGTGCCAGCAGCCCTCAGACAGGTTTAACTGAAGCTTTCTTT. Residues: CASSPQTGLTEAFF. The whole variable domain, remainder taken from reference TRBV7-2 and TRBJ1-1, is GAGVSQSPSNKVTEKGKDVELRCDPISGHTALYWYRQSLGQGLEFLIYFQGNSAPDKSGLPSDRFSAERTGGSVSTLTIQRTQQEDSAVYLCASSPQTGLTEAFFGQGTRLTVV.

The chain links TRBV29-1 to TRBJ1-1; TRBD1 agrees at 11 bases. The CDR3 runs to 14 residues. Germline V CDR1 and CDR2: SQVTM, ANQGSEA. V trimming: 8 bases; J trimming: 4 bases; junction bases outside the gene matches: 9. The CDR3 protein is CSLGTGGGGTEAFF. CDR3 in DNA: TGCAGCTTAGGGACAGGGGGGGGAGGCACTGAAGCTTTCTTT.

The chain links TRBV5-6 to TRBJ1-2; weak D call: TRBD1 (6 bases). Between the trimmed V and J ends, which lost 4 bases and 7 bases, there was a span of 20 bases. Per germline, CDR1 SGHDT and CDR2 YYEEEE. The CDR3 sequence is 15 residues long. CDR3: CASSQPQGAVAGYTF. The CDR3 DNA is TGTGCCAGCAGCCAACCACAGGGTGCAGTGGCTGGCTACACCTTC.

The chain uses TRBV6-5 and TRBJ1-5; TRBD1 is a possible D gene (5 bases). CDR1 and CDR2 (germline): MNHEY, SVGAGI. V lost 0 bases and J 6 bases, leaving 9 bases between the germline ends. This CDR3 spans 14 amino acids. CDR3 DNA sequence: TGTGCCAGCAGTTACTCAGGGGAGGGTCAGCCCCAGCATTTT. It specifies CASSYSGEGQPQHF.

This chain links TRBV11-3 with TRBJ2-3, with 7 nucleotides matching TRBD2. Germline V gene lookup returns CDR1 SGHNT and CDR2 YENEEA. The CDR3 loop spans 15 amino acids. V dropped 5 bases and J dropped 1; count of bases not matched to a gene: 6. The CDR3 loop reads CASSPFRGGTDTQYF. The CDR3 DNA reads as TGTGCCAGCAGCCCATTCCGGGGGGGCACAGATACGCAGTATTTT.

The J gene is TRBJ2-2, the V gene TRBV27, with a tentative D call TRBD2 (5 bases). This CDR3 spans 16 amino acids. Germline V gene lookup returns CDR1 MNHEY and CDR2 SMNVEV (reference sequence). Deletions cut 5 bases from V and 5 bases from J, with 18 bases between. The CDR3 bases are TGTGCCAGCAGTCCTTCTTTGGGAGTTAATACCGGGGAGCTGTTTTTT. Translation gives CASSPSLGVNTGELFF.

The chain employs TRBV15 and TRBJ1-1; no clear D. Trimming removed 5 bases from V and 5 bases from J, with 15 bases in between. Germline assignment: CDR1 LNHNV and CDR2 YYDKDF (reference sequence). The CDR3 extends over 14 amino acids. For the CDR3, the DNA is TGTGCCACCAGCCCCCGGAAGGAGTGGACTGAAGCTTTCTTT. It is translated as CATSPRKEWTEAFF.